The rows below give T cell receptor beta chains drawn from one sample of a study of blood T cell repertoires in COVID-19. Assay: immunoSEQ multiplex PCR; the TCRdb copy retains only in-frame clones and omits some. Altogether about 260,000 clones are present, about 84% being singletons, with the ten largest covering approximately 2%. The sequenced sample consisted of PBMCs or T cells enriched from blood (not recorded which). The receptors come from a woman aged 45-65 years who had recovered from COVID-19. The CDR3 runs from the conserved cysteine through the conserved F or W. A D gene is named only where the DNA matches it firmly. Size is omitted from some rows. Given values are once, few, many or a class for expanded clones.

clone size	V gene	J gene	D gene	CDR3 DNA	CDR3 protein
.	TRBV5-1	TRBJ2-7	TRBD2	TGCGCCAGCAGCGAGGGAGGGTTAGCGGGCGTAAACGAGCAGTACTTC	CASSEGGLAGVNEQYF
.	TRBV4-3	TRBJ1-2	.	TGCGCCAGCAGCCAAGAACGAGGCAGGGCTTATGGCTACACCTTC	CASSQERGRAYGYTF
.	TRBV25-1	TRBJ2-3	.	TGTGCCAGCAGTGAATATGGTGGCGGCAGCACAGATACGCAGTATTTT	CASSEYGGGSTDTQYF
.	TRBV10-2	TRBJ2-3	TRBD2	TGCGCCAGCAGTGCGGTAGCGGGGGGCCGCACAGATACGCAGTATTTT	CASSAVAGGRTDTQYF
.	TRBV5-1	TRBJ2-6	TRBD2	TGCGCCAGTAATAGCGGGTGGGCAGCCTCTGGGGCCAACGTCCTGACTTTC	CASNSGWAASGANVLTF
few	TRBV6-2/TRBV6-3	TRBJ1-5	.	TGTGCCAGCAGTTACAGCACGGTAAATCAGCCCCAGCATTTT	CASSYSTVNQPQHF
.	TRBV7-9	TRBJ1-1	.	TGTGCCAGCAGCCTGACGGGAATGAACACTGAAGCTTTCTTT	CASSLTGMNTEAFF
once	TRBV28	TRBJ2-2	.	TGTGCCAGCAGTTTACACGGGAACGGGGAGCTGTTTTTT	CASSLHGNGELFF
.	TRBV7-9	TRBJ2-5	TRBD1	TGTGCCAGCAGAACGATCCGCACAGGGGAAGAGACCCAGTACTTC	CASRTIRTGEETQYF
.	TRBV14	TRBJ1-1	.	TGTGCCAGCAGCCAAGATCGGACAGCAGGTGGAGCTTTCTTT	CASSQDRTAGGAFF
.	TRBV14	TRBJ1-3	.	TGTGCCAGCAGCCTCGGGGGGAACTCTGGAAACACCATATATTTT	CASSLGGNSGNTIYF
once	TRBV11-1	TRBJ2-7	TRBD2	TGTGCCAGCAGCTTTACCAGACTAGCGAGAGACTACGAGCAGTACTTC	CASSFTRLARDYEQYF
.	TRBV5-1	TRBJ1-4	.	TGCGCCAGCAGCTTGGACAGGGACACTGATGAAAAACTGTTTTTT	CASSLDRDTDEKLFF
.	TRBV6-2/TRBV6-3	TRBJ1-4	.	TGTGCCAGCAGCGACTCGGGTGAAAAACTGTTTTTT	CASSDSGEKLFF
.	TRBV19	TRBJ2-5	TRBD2	TGTGCCAGTAGTATGTTGAGCTCTAGCGGGGTTGAGACCCAGTACTTC	CASSMLSSSGVETQYF
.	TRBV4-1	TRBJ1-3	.	TGCGCCAGCAGCCAAGATGGACAGGGAAACACCATATATTTT	CASSQDGQGNTIYF
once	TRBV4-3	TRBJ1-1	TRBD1	TGCGCCAGCAGCCAAGACTTACAGGGGCCGAACACTGAAGCTTTCTTT	CASSQDLQGPNTEAFF
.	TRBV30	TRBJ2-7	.	TGTGCCCTGCGGCGACTAAATTACGAGCAGTACTTC	CALRRLNYEQYF
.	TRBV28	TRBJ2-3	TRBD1	TGTGCCAGCAGTTTATTTCAGGGGGCTTATACGCAGTATTTT	CASSLFQGAYTQYF
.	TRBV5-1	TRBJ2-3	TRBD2	TGCGCCAGCAGCCAGACTAGCCCTAGCACAGATACGCAGTATTTT	CASSQTSPSTDTQYF
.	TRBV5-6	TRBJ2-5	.	TGTGCCAGCAGCTTACCAGTTCTCGAGACCCAGTACTTC	CASSLPVLETQYF
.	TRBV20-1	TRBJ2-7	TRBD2	TGCAGTGCTAGTAGGGTAGCGGGGCAATACGAGCAGTACTTC	CSASRVAGQYEQYF
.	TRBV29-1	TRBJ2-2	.	TGCAGCGTTGTAGATACAGGGACCGGGGAGCTGTTTTTT	CSVVDTGTGELFF
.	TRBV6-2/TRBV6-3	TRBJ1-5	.	TGTGCCAGCAACCCTGACCTCTCACTATACCAGCATTTT	CASNPDLSLYQHF
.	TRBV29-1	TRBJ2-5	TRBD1	TGCAGCGTTGATGAGGACAGGGCTTTGGCGACCCAGTACTTC	CSVDEDRALATQYF
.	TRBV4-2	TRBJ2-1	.	TGTGCCAGCAGCCAAGAGAGGGGGAGCAATGAGCAGTTCTTC	CASSQERGSNEQFF
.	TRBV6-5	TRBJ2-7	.	TGTGCCAGCACCTATGGAGGGTCTCCCGAGCAGTACTTC	CASTYGGSPEQYF
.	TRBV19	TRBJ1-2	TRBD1	TGTGCCAGTAGTATAGATGGCGGGGCCAGGGGGGGCTACACCTTC	CASSIDGGARGGYTF
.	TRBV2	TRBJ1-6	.	TGTGCCAGCAGACATACCGGGACAAATCGTTCACCCCTCCACTTT	CASRHTGTNRSPLHF
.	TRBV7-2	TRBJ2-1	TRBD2	TGTGCCAGCAGCTTAGACAGACTAGCAGGTGAGCAGTTCTTC	CASSLDRLAGEQFF
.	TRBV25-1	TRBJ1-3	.	TGTGCCAGCACGTCTCTCGGCTCTGGAAACACCATATATTTT	CASTSLGSGNTIYF
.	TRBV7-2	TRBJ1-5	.	TGTGCCAGCAGCCTATTACTGTATAGCAATCAGCCCCAGCATTTT	CASSLLLYSNQPQHF
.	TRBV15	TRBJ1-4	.	TGTGCCACCAGCAGAGATGGAGGAGCTGAAAAACTGTTTTTT	CATSRDGGAEKLFF
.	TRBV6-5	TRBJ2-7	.	TGTGCCAGCAGTTACCAAGACAGTTACGAGCAGTACTTC	CASSYQDSYEQYF
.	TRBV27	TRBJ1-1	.	TGTGCCAGCAGTAGAACCTCCGGTTCTGAAGCTTTCTTT	CASSRTSGSEAFF
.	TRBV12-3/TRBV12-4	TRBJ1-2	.	TGTGCCAGCAGCTACGGACAGCTGGGGGGCTACACCTTC	CASSYGQLGGYTF
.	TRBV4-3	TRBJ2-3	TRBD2	TGCGCCAGCAGCCAAAACCCTCTAGCGGGAGTATATACGCAGTATTTT	CASSQNPLAGVYTQYF
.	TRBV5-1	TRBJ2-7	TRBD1	TGCGCCAGCAGCTCCAACGTCCCGGGACAGGGACGGGAGCAGTACTTC	CASSSNVPGQGREQYF
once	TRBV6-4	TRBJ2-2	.	TGTGCCAGCAGTGACTCGCCGGGTCTGACCGGGGAGCTGTTTTTT	CASSDSPGLTGELFF
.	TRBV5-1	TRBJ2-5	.	TGCGCCAGCAGCTTGGGGGCGGGTACTTACCAAGAGACCCAGTACTTC	CASSLGAGTYQETQYF
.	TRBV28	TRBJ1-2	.	TGTGCCAGCAGGCCAGCCCCGCCGCAGACATCTACCTATGGCTACACCTTC	CASRPAPPQTSTYGYTF
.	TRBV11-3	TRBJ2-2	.	TGTGCCAGCAGCCTGTTTGGACAGACGAACACCGGGGAGCTGTTTTTT	CASSLFGQTNTGELFF
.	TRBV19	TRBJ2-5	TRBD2	TGTGCCAGTAGTATGCGGACTAGCACAGAGACCCAGTACTTC	CASSMRTSTETQYF
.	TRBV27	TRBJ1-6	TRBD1	TGTGCCAGCAGTTTACCGCGGACAGGGGGCGCGAGTTCACCCCTCCACTTT	CASSLPRTGGASSPLHF
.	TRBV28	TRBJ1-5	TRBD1	TGTGCCAGCACCAAGACAGGGAGTAGCAATCAGCCCCAGCATTTT	CASTKTGSSNQPQHF